These 20 T cell receptor beta chains were sequenced from one sample in a study of T cells in Graves' hyperthyroidism and ophthalmopathy (dated by TCRdb to between 2018 and 2021). Libraries were constructed by multiplex PCR. Instrument used: Illumina HiSeq 2000. The TCR beta CDR3 regions were amplified from the RNA transcripts. The first round of RT-PCR for the TCR CDR3 was performed with the HTBI primer set and the Qiagen OneStep RT-PCR kit. The public reads were reprocessed in TCRdb via fastp at Q25 and MiXCR, keeping in-frame beta chains. CDR3 protein sequences are deduplicated, and each keeps its most common genes and DNA. The sample records roughly 170,000 distinct CDR3 sequences, 15% to 20% of which are singletons. In total, the top ten clones hold approximately 28% of the sample. Sequenced material: blood. The origin of the receptors is a woman in her forties or fifties with Graves' hyperthyroidism.

This sequence joins TRBV29-1 and TRBJ2-1, with D uncertain. The CDR3 totals 14 residues. The germline V gene has CDR1 SQVTM and CDR2 ANQGSEA. The V end was cut by 3 bases, the J end by 1 base, with 10 bases between. This chain's CDR3 is CSVDADNSYNEQFF. The CDR3 DNA follows: TGCAGCGTTGACGCGGATAATTCCTACAATGAGCAGTTCTTC.

This clonotype appeared many times. The genes are TRBV19 and TRBJ1-1; D unresolved. The CDR3 runs 15 residues. V was trimmed by 2 bases and J by 3 bases, leaving 13 bases between them. The germline CDR1 and CDR2 sequences are LNHDA and SQIVND (reference sequence). The CDR3 spells CASSITEQVDTEAFF. CDR3 nucleotides: TGTGCCAGTAGTATAACGGAACAAGTGGACACTGAAGCTTTCTTT. Supplemented by reference TRBV19 and TRBJ1-1, the full variable domain reads DGGITQSPKYLFRKEGQNVTLSCEQNLNHDAMYWYRQDPGQGLRLIYYSQIVNDFQKGDIAEGYSVSREKKESFPLTVTSAQKNPTAFYLCASSITEQVDTEAFFGQGTRLTVV.

This clonotype was counted many times. This chain links TRBV5-6 with TRBJ1-2; 7 bases match TRBD1. Germline CDR1 reads SGHDT; CDR2 reads YYEEEE. The CDR3 loop spans 13 amino acids. With 5 bases clipped from V and 6 bases from J, the junction kept 7 bases outside the gene matches. CDR3 DNA sequence: TGTGCCAGCAGACGCGACAGGGCTGATGGCTACACCTTC. This codes for CASRRDRADGYTF.

This clonotype showed up many times. The V call is TRBV5-1, the J call TRBJ2-2; 8 nucleotides align to TRBD2. CDR3 size: 14 residues. The V gene end was trimmed by 4 bases and the J gene end by 3 bases; junction bases not matched to a gene: 2. Per germline, CDR1 SGHRS and CDR2 YFSETQ. CDR3 residues: CASSLLADTGELFF. The CDR3 DNA reads as TGCGCCAGCAGCCTACTAGCGGACACCGGGGAGCTGTTTTTT.

This clonotype has only a few counts. The chain couples TRBV4-1 to TRBJ2-2; D remains unclear. The CDR3 extends over 12 amino acids. V was shortened by 4 bases and J by 9 bases, with 9 bases between the two germline ends. Germline V gene sequence: CDR1 MGHRA, CDR2 YSYEKL. The CDR3 DNA is TGCGCCAGCAGCCTTTTCGGCCGGGAGCTGTTTTTT. Translating it yields CASSLFGRELFF.

This clonotype appeared many times. The rearrangement joins TRBV13 to TRBJ2-1; perhaps TRBD2 as D (6 bases). The CDR3 has 17 residues. With 2 bases removed from V and 5 bases from J, the gap between germline ends came to 19 bases. CDR1 PRHDT and CDR2 FYEKMQ come from the germline V gene (reference sequence). The CDR3 region has the DNA TGTGCCAGCAGCTTAACCCTGGCGGGGATAATGGACAATGAGCAGTTCTTC. This encodes CASSLTLAGIMDNEQFF. Variable domain in full (rest from reference TRBV13 and TRBJ2-1): AAGVIQSPRHLIKEKRETATLKCYPIPRHDTVYWYQQGPGQDPQFLISFYEKMQSDKGSIPDRFSAQQFSDYHSELNMSSLELGDSALYFCASSLTLAGIMDNEQFFGPGTRLTVL.

This clonotype was detected many times. The chain couples TRBV19 to TRBJ1-1, with D tentatively TRBD1 (6 bases). Per germline, CDR1 LNHDA and CDR2 SQIVND (reference sequence). The CDR3 has 13 residues. Trimming took off 6 bases at V and 5 bases at J, with 13 bases between the two ends. Here the CDR3 reads CASRNRGGTEAFF. DNA of the CDR3: TGTGCCAGTAGAAACCGAGGGGGGACTGAAGCTTTCTTT. The full variable domain, rest sourced from reference TRBV19 and TRBJ1-1, is DGGITQSPKYLFRKEGQNVTLSCEQNLNHDAMYWYRQDPGQGLRLIYYSQIVNDFQKGDIAEGYSVSREKKESFPLTVTSAQKNPTAFYLCASRNRGGTEAFFGQGTRLTVV.

The table lists this clonotype with many counts. The V gene is TRBV2, the J gene TRBJ2-1; no firm D call. This CDR3 region has 16 residues. Looked up from germline, CDR1 is SNHLY and CDR2 is FYNNEI. V gave up 6 bases and J gave up 0 bases, with 15 bases separating them. The CDR3 bases are TGTGCCAGCAGAATCCCGGACGCGAGCTCCTACAATGAGCAGTTCTTC. Its translation: CASRIPDASSYNEQFF.

The V gene is TRBV5-5, the J gene TRBJ2-7, with a tentative D call TRBD1 (6 bases). Per germline, CDR1 SGHKS and CDR2 YYEKEE (reference sequence). V shed 1 base and J shed 2 bases, with 10 bases lying between them. CDR3 size: 14 residues. CDR3: CASSLQGWTYEQYF. The CDR3 DNA reads as TGTGCCAGCAGCTTGCAGGGGTGGACCTACGAGCAGTACTTC. Filled out from reference TRBV5-5 and TRBJ2-7, the complete variable domain reads DAGVTQSPTHLIKTRGQQVTLRCSPISGHKSVSWYQQVLGQGPQFIFQYYEKEERGRGNFPDRFSARQFPNYSSELNVNALLLGDSALYLCASSLQGWTYEQYFGPGTRLTVT.

This clonotype was found many times. The chain recombines TRBV7-8 with TRBJ2-4; D may be TRBD1 (5 bases). This CDR3 spans 16 amino acids. Deletions cut 4 bases from V and 7 bases from J, with 20 bases between. The V gene's germline CDR1 is SGHVS and CDR2 FQNEAQ. The CDR3 loop reads CASSSSSQGYGNIQYF. CDR3 nucleotides: TGTGCCAGCAGCTCCTCGTCCCAGGGATACGGTAACATTCAGTACTTC.

This clonotype was seen only a few times. The V call is TRBV27, the J call TRBJ1-2, with D tentatively TRBD1 (5 bases). CDR1 and CDR2 from the germline V gene are MNHEY and SMNVEV (reference sequence). The V end lost 5 bases, the J end lost 1 base, and 14 bases lay between the germline ends. This CDR3 has 15 amino acids. The CDR3 protein is CASSPRDGFNYGYTF. CDR3 nucleotides: TGTGCCAGCAGTCCACGGGACGGATTTAACTATGGCTACACCTTC.

The table lists this clonotype with many counts. The chain recombines TRBV7-8 with TRBJ1-6; tentative D call: TRBD1 (6 bases). Trimming took 5 bases from V and 7 from J, leaving 15 bases between them. The CDR3 consists of 15 residues. CDR1 is SGHVS and CDR2 is FQNEAQ in the germline V gene. CDR3 loop: CASSPNRQANSPLHF. The DNA of the CDR3 is TGTGCCAGCAGCCCAAATCGACAGGCCAATTCACCCCTCCACTTT.

At least ten counts were recorded for this clonotype. V usage is TRBV11-3 and J usage is TRBJ1-1, with D hard to call. V lost 1 base and J lost 4, with 7 bases in between. The CDR3 consists of 13 residues. The germline V gene has CDR1 SGHNT and CDR2 YENEEA. CDR3 sequence reads: CASSLGVSTEAFF. The DNA of the CDR3 is TGTGCCAGCAGCTTAGGGGTATCCACTGAAGCTTTCTTT.

In this sample, this clonotype turned up a few times. The chain joins TRBV4-1 to TRBJ2-1, with 10 bases lining up with TRBD2. J gave up 6 bases and V 4 bases, and 6 bases lay outside the gene matches. Germline values: CDR1 MGHRA, CDR2 YSYEKL. The CDR3 has 15 residues. Written as DNA, the CDR3 is TGCGCCAGCAGCCGTCTAGCGGGGGACGGCAATGAGCAGTTCTTC. Protein sequence: CASSRLAGDGNEQFF.

This clonotype was seen only a few times. The chain has TRBV29-1 and TRBJ1-1, with unresolved D. Trimming took off 5 bases at V and 3 bases at J, with 13 bases between the two ends. This CDR3 is built from 13 residues. Germline V CDR1 and CDR2: SQVTM, ANQGSEA. The CDR3 nucleotides are TGCAGCGTTCTCTGGGCGATTGACACTGAAGCTTTCTTT. Translating it yields CSVLWAIDTEAFF.

This clonotype has a handful of counts. The chain has TRBV4-1 and TRBJ1-2; no clear D gene. The germline CDR1 and CDR2 sequences are MGHRA and YSYEKL. Trimming removed 4 bases from V and 4 bases from J, with 16 bases in between. The CDR3 loop spans 15 amino acids. The CDR3 is CASSPRKGMGYGYTF. In DNA form, the CDR3 reads TGCGCCAGCAGCCCCCGTAAGGGCATGGGCTATGGCTACACCTTC.

This clonotype was recorded at least ten times. The rearrangement links TRBV20-1 to TRBJ1-4; 7 bases align to TRBD1. Germline V gives CDR1 DFQATT, CDR2 SNEGSKA (reference sequence). The V gene end was trimmed by 3 bases and the J gene end by 0 bases; junction bases not matched to a gene: 1. The CDR3 is 14 residues long. CDR3 sequence (DNA): TGCAGTGCTAGGGGGACAGCAACTAATGAAAAACTGTTTTTT. Its protein product is CSARGTATNEKLFF.

Turning to this clonotype: This may be a read error: a much more frequent sequence differs by one nucleotide. CDR3 amino acids: CAGSVVSKNTEAFF. The CDR3, as DNA: TGTGCCGGCAGCGTAGTCTCCAAGAACACTGAAGCTTTCTTT. The V call is TRBV9, the J call TRBJ1-1; D is undetermined. From germline, CDR1 is SGDLS and CDR2 YYNGEE. CDR3 length: 14 residues.

This clonotype was recorded at least ten times. The chain has TRBV5-1 and TRBJ2-5, with D hard to call. CDR3 length: 15 residues. Germline lookup yields CDR1 SGHRS and CDR2 YFSETQ. V was shortened by 3 bases and J by 1 base, with 13 bases between the two germline ends. CDR3 nucleotides: TGCGCCAGCAGCTCCTCTACCCCCCGCCAAGAGACCCAGTACTTC. It codes for CASSSSTPRQETQYF.

This clonotype was counted at least ten times. This chain joins TRBV2 and TRBJ2-3, with TRBD1 as a possible D gene (6 bases). Germline V gives CDR1 SNHLY, CDR2 FYNNEI. The CDR3 runs to 13 residues. V shed 6 bases and J shed 7 bases, with 14 bases lying between them. The CDR3 region has the DNA TGTGCCAGCAGACAGGGTGGTGTGAATACGCAGTATTTT. It encodes CASRQGGVNTQYF.